This T cell receptor beta chain was sequenced during a study of CXCR3-negative and CXCR3-positive naive CD8 T cells (dated by TCRdb to the late 2010s). About the investigation overall: In total, 120 million to 150 million TRB reads were obtained, corresponding to roughly 1.5 +/- 0.3 million reads per library. Data from roughly twelve donors, pooled across two independent experiments, went into the diversity and physicochemical repertoire analyses. For the TRBV-TRBJ cluster analysis, the naive subsets came from 5 donors, while the memory cells came from 3 donors.

The germline V gene yields SGHVS for CDR1 and FQNEAQ for CDR2. From the cysteine up to the phenylalanine, the CDR3 has a length of 14 residues. This entry has no DNA. Each CD8+ T cell subset was flow-sorted in triplicate, and some 310,000 cells per subset were placed directly into RLT lysis buffer. To keep memory contaminants out, a stringent definition of naive CD8+ T cells was applied: CD45RO-CCR7+CD27+CD95-. Peripheral blood mononuclear cells were isolated from buffy coats by standard density gradient centrifugation. Naive CXCR3-negative and CXCR3-positive CD8+ T cells were flow-sorted on a FACSAria III. An RNeasy Mini Kit was used to extract total RNA from the sorted cells. Sequencing took place on a NextSeq 550. The Human TCR Profiling Kit (MiLaboratory) was used to make UMI-labeled 5' RACE TRB cDNA libraries. cDNA synthesis used the entire amount of extracted RNA, and PCR amplification then used the entire amount of cDNA produced. Libraries were prepared in parallel using an identical number of PCR cycles. Regarding the original processing steps: With a minimum of two reads required per UMI, MIGEC and MiXCR pulled out about 50,000 +/- 10,000 unique UMI-labeled TRB cDNA molecules from each library. On average, about 40,000 +/- 10,000 functional in-frame TRB CDR3 nucleotide clonotypes lacking stop codons were found per library. After downsampling to 5000 UMI-labeled TRB molecules per sample, diversity metrics, including normalized Shannon-Wiener and Chao1, were computed in VDJtools. For the central five CDR3 residues, VDJtools calculated physicochemical properties weighted by clonotype size, namely interaction energy, strength, volume and Kidera factor 4. TCRdb reprocessed the reads and provides one entry for every CDR3 protein sequence; no DNA is given. TCRdb, rather than the study authors, made the V and J calls. In this sample's table one finds around 60,000 distinct CDR3 sequences. Of the sample, about 0.78% is held by the ten largest clones.

As concerns this clonotype: The antigen it recognizes is unknown.

Study-wide conclusions, independent of this receptor: Freshly isolated PBMCs were used for most assays because CXCR3 expression partially decreased after cryopreservation. Surface CD5, linked to self-reactivity in mice, was comparable between naive subsets; TCR interaction strength was therefore also inferred from TRB CDR3 physicochemical properties. Repertoire diversity was comparably high in both naive subsets but much lower in memory CD8+ T cells. TRB CDR3s from CXCR3-positive naive cells showed higher hydrophobicity (lower Kidera factor 4), lower energy, and higher strength and volume indices than CXCR3-negative naive cells. TRBV-TRBJ usage was similar between naive CXCR3-negative and CXCR3-positive cells from the same donor, while memory cells showed distinct patterns.

The sequence was collected from a human donor in good health. Some clones in this sample may be carry-over from other donors' samples. Sequences were obtained from naive CXCR3+ CD8+ T cells from blood. In light of the paper, this sample's cell subset or site label describes: CD45RO-CCR7+CD27+CD95- naive CD8+ T cells expressing CXCR3 (TNR3+). The chain couples TRBV7-8 to TRBJ2-7. Here the CDR3 is given as CASSLVSLAYEQYF.